Listed below are T cell receptor beta chains from one sample, sequenced in a study of T cell responses to AZD1222 COVID-19 vaccine. This table comes from immunoSEQ multiplex PCR, and its TCRdb copy is limited to in-frame clones, with some not included. The sample lists about 130,000 clones, around 91% occurring once. Material: peripheral blood, obtained on day 0 of MenACWY control vaccination. All receptors come from an adult in good health. The conserved cysteine and the conserved F or W are not part of the CDR3 here. The size of a clone is reported for some rows only, either as once, few or many, or as a class for expanded clones.

abundance,v_gene,CDR3aa
-,TRBV12-2,ASRLALRVPEAF
-,TRBV5-1,ASSLAGGQLTGYT
-,TRBV6-1,ASSEALFPGQGKAGELF
once,TRBV7-2,ASSLAPPGLSGNTIY
-,TRBV6-5,ASSYSGTNSPLH
once,TRBV4-1,ASSQELSGNEFYEQY
-,TRBV7-2,ASSFKETQY
-,TRBV6-5,ASSPPLAGVYEQY
-,TRBV6-2/TRBV6-3,ASSTDYTGELF
-,TRBV15,ATSVGTSGNSDTQY
-,TRBV7-3,ASSRQGNTEAF
-,TRBV3-1/TRBV3-2,ASSQEGVWTEAF
-,TRBV4-2,ASSQDRGQGAKGNQPQH
-,TRBV7-3,ASSTTGGNYNEQF
-,TRBV7-3,ASSLTSGRLSEQY
once,TRBV5-1,ASSPGGTSTDTQY
-,TRBV3-1/TRBV3-2,ASSQEGGNTIY
-,TRBV5-1,ASSFSGIPSTDTQY
-,TRBV5-1,ASSLLTGGGREQY
once,TRBV2,AGSKSTDQETQY
-,TRBV29-1,SVAGDGYT
-,TRBV28,ASRGSSYEQY
-,TRBV5-1,ASASLQGTGSGANVLT
-,TRBV2,ASSEMANYEQY
-,TRBV7-2,ASSHRGASGLKGSYEQY
-,TRBV18,ASSRESGEGTQY
-,TRBV24-1,ATSDSGTGGEKLF
-,TRBV29-1,SVVAVSGELF
once,TRBV7-3,ASSLSRTVHEQF
-,TRBV29-1,SVLGEGKSYEQY
-,TRBV11-3,ASSLGLLHEQY
-,TRBV4-1,ASSQGQGPYSPLH
-,TRBV7-9,ASSLADRLTDTQY
-,TRBV14,ASSPGSSVSTDTQY
-,TRBV27,ASSDTRKVQF